The clone carrying this TCR beta chain showed up just a few times. Between the trimmed V and J ends, which lost 5 bases and 6 bases, there was a span of 11 bases. This CDR3 has 13 residues. The germline CDR1 and CDR2 sequences are SGHTA and FQGNSA. TCRdb reprocessed the 5' RACE reads via MiXCR and lists one record per CDR3 protein. The data show some 62,000 distinct CDR3 sequences, roughly 23% seen once. The TCR comes from a female donor with breast cancer. The chain is built from TRBV7-2 and TRBJ2-1; D ambiguous. The sample was memory CD4+ T cells sorted from a lymph node. This sample's subset: memory CD4+ T cells, CD4+CD45RO+CD25-. CDR3 residues: CASSLGRVNEQFF. The CDR3 coding sequence is TGTGCCAGCAGCCTCGGACGAGTCAATGAGCAGTTCTTC. Full variable domain (missing parts from reference TRBV7-2 and TRBJ2-1): GAGVSQSPSNKVTEKGKDVELRCDPISGHTALYWYRQSLGQGLEFLIYFQGNSAPDKSGLPSDRFSAERTGGSVSTLTIQRTQQEDSAVYLCASSLGRVNEQFFGPGTRLTVL.